The T cell receptor (beta chain) under discussion was sequenced for a study of T-cell reconstitution after alpha-beta-depleted transplantation in children. Molecular barcoding with unique molecular identifiers was used for the TCRbeta library. From the PCR reads, TCRdb called clonotypes with MiXCR, one entry per CDR3 protein. The sample has around 250,000 distinct CDR3 sequences; roughly 26% are singletons. Findings and limits, study-wide: One year after transplant, T-cell counts and diversity came mostly from newly produced T cells. Alpha-beta T cells present about two months after transplant were reported to originate from several hundred expanded graft clones.

Germline V gives CDR1 MNHNY, CDR2 SVGAGI (reference sequence). The CDR3 is 13 residues long. Trimming stripped 2 bases from V and 7 bases from J, with 8 bases between. This clonotype showed up many times. Its specificity is unknown. The V call is TRBV6-6, the J call TRBJ1-4, with a weak D call TRBD1 (5 bases). Sequenced here: PBMCs, sampled before TCRalphabeta/CD19-depleted stem cell transplant. This TCR derives from a girl aged 2-10 years with Fanconi anemia, due to receive a stem cell transplant. The CDR3 protein is CASSYRGSEKLFF. The DNA for the CDR3 is TGTGCCAGCAGTTACCGGGGGAGTGAAAAACTGTTTTTT.